The T cell receptor (beta chain) under discussion was sequenced for a study of cytomegalovirus exposure and HLA in healthy donors. General study results and limits: A later analysis found common viral pathogens apparently linked to several of the most significant clusters. Cytomegalovirus status, reportedly, was diagnosed with high specificity and sensitivity by the classifier. Whilst most TCR sequences proved rare, a subset of public TCRs occurred across many donors. The authors enumerated over 150 TCR beta chains as linked to cytomegalovirus.

The V gene end was trimmed by 4 bases and the J gene end by 10 bases; junction bases not matched to a gene: 15. This CDR3 comprises 16 residues. Per germline, CDR1 SGHRS and CDR2 YFSETQ. The PCR employed 60 Vbeta primers together with 13 Jbeta primers. TCRdb keeps only in-frame clones here, not all; method: immunoSEQ multiplex PCR. The table lists roughly 65,000 clones, about 63% of them singletons. As regards this clone: No antigen is known for it.

The J gene is TRBJ2-1, the V gene TRBV5-1; the match to TRBD1 covers 9 bases. Material for sequencing was PBMCs. This receptor was obtained from a man aged 40-50 years in good health and CMV-seropositive. The CDR3 sequence is CASSIEIGTGPEEQFF. The CDR3 region has the DNA TGCGCCAGCAGCATTGAAATCGGGACAGGGCCAGAAGAGCAGTTCTTC.